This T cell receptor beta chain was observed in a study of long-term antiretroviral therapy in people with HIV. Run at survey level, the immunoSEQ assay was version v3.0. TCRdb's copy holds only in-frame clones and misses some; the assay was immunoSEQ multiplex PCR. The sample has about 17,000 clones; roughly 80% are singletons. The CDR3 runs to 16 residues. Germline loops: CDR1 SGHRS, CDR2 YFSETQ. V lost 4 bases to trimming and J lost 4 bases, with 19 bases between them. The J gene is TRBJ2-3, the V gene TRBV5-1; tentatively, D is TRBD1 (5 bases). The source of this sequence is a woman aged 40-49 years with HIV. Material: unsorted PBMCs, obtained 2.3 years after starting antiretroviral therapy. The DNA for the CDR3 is TGCGCCAGCAGCATTACCCCAGGGTCTGGGGCAGATACGCAGTATTTT. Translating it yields CASSITPGSGADTQYF.